These 30 T cell receptor beta chains originate from one sample sequenced in a study of T cells in women clearing cervical HPV infection. Assay: immunoSEQ multiplex PCR; the TCRdb copy retains only in-frame clones and omits some. In total, the table holds under 30,000 clones. Sequenced: blood buffy coat. The receptor set was obtained from a woman between 18 and 70 years old with a cervical HPV16 infection that either progressed to CIN3+ or cleared (not recorded which).

A word on this clone: The DNA ends 3 residues before the CDR3 does, and the rest of the CDR3 is filled in from the germline J gene. The chain carries TRBV29-1 and TRBJ2-6; D is unresolved. Germline V CDR1 and CDR2: SQVTM, ANQGSEA. V was clipped by 1 base and J by 2 bases, with 3 bases between them. The CDR3 is made up of 13 amino acids. CDR3 bases read: TGCAGCGTTGAAGTAACTGGGGCCAACGTC. This sequence encodes CSVEVTGANV. The whole CDR3 is CSVEVTGANVLTF.

Note on this clone: The CDR3 is cut off 3 residues early in the read; its end comes from the germline J gene. The J gene is TRBJ2-7, the V gene TRBV19, with 10 nucleotides matching TRBD1. From germline, CDR1 is LNHDA and CDR2 SQIVND (reference sequence). The CDR3 has 16 residues. V shed 2 bases, J shed 6 bases, and the junction held 10 bases outside the gene matches. Incomplete CDR3 DNA: TGTGCCAGTAGTATAAATCCCCGGACAGGGGGAGGCGAG. Amino acids: CASSINPRTGGGE. The full CDR3 protein is CASSINPRTGGGEQYF.

A note on this clone: The CDR3 goes on 3 residues after the read ends, and that part is filled in from the germline J gene. J is TRBJ2-3 and V is TRBV7-2, with D possibly TRBD1 on 6 matching bases. The CDR3 spans 16 residues. Germline values: CDR1 SGHTA, CDR2 FQGNSA. V lost 0 bases, J lost 2 bases, and 12 bases lay in between. The covered CDR3 bases are TGTGCCAGCAGCTTAGCGGGTACAGGGTCCACAGATACG. Protein sequence: CASSLAGTGSTDT. The entire CDR3 sequence reads CASSLAGTGSTDTQYF.

A word on this clone: The read comes to an end 3 residues before the CDR3 does, leaving the germline J gene to fill in the end. V is TRBV2 and J is TRBJ2-3; 8 bases are shared with TRBD1. The CDR3 has 14 residues. CDR1 is SNHLY and CDR2 is FYNNEI in the germline V gene. V lost 6 bases and J lost 6; bases outside the gene matches: 8. The covered CDR3 bases are TGTGCCAGCAGGCAGGGGGCCACAGGGGATACG. Encoded protein: CASRQGATGDT. The full-length CDR3 reads as CASRQGATGDTQYF.

With respect to this clone: The observed sequence ends 3 residues before the CDR3 terminus, with the missing tail filled in from the germline J gene. The gene calls are TRBV6-2 or TRBV6-3 and TRBJ1-1, with a tentative D call TRBD1 (5 bases). The length of the CDR3 is 14 residues. V was cut by 4 bases and J by 2 bases, with 11 bases left in between. Per germline, CDR1 MNHEY and CDR2 SVGEGT. The CDR3 here is CASSFSQGNTEAFF. CDR3 DNA, as far as it was read: TGTGCCAGCAGTTTCTCTCAGGGAAACACTGAA.

A word on this clone: Read coverage stops 3 residues before the CDR3 terminus; the germline J gene supplies the remainder. This rearrangement joins TRBV20-1 to TRBJ1-2, with TRBD1 matching over 8 bases. This CDR3 spans 17 amino acids. J gave up 3 bases and V 2 bases, and 14 bases lay outside the gene matches. The germline V gene encodes CDR1 DFQATT and CDR2 SNEGSKA (reference sequence). CDR3 loop: CSARPPRFGQGYYGYTF. The covered CDR3 bases are TGCAGTGCTAGACCCCCACGGTTCGGACAGGGATACTATGGC.

Regarding this clone: The read ends 3 residues before the CDR3 terminus; that terminus is restored from the germline J gene. V usage is TRBV6-1 and J usage is TRBJ2-3; 7 bases map to TRBD2. Germline V gene sequence: CDR1 MNHNS, CDR2 SASEGT. The trim removed 2 bases at V and 1 base at J, leaving 9 bases unmatched. The CDR3 totals 17 residues. The CDR3 loop is CASSESPFAGGTDTQYF. The sequenced CDR3 bases are TGTGCCAGCAGTGAAAGCCCCTTTGCGGGAGGCACAGATACG.

The DNA read from the CDR3 is TGTGCTAGTGGTTTGGGATCACCGGGACTCAGGTATGAG. Translating gives CASGLGSPGLRYE. The whole CDR3 protein is CASGLGSPGLRYEQFF. This chain joins TRBV12-5 and TRBJ2-1; D is possibly TRBD2 (6 bases). The CDR3 is cut off 3 residues early in the read; its end comes from the germline J gene. The CDR3 totals 16 residues. Deletions cut 1 base from V and 8 bases from J, with 18 bases between. Germline-derived CDR1 and CDR2 are LGHNT and FRNRAP. The full variable domain, in which reference TRBV12-5 and TRBJ2-1 provide the parts outside the CDR3, is DARVTQTPRHKVTEMGQEVTMRCQPILGHNTVFWYRQTMMQGLELLAYFRNRAPLDDSGMPKDRFSAEMPDATLATLKIQPSEPRDSAVYFCASGLGSPGLRYEQFFGPGTRLTVL.

Regarding this clone: Read data end 3 residues before the CDR3 end; the end is taken from the germline J gene. V is TRBV7-9 and J is TRBJ1-2, with 9 bases fitting TRBD1. Looked up from germline, CDR1 is SEHNR and CDR2 is FQNEAQ (reference sequence). There are 15 residues in the CDR3. The CDR3 bases that were read are TGTGCCAGCAGCTCACCGGGACAGGGCCCCTACGAC. Residues: CASSSPGQGPYD. From start to end, the CDR3 is CASSSPGQGPYDYTF.

On this clone: At one end, the junction sequence differs from germline, possibly due to a read error. The read terminates 3 residues before the CDR3 end, so the remaining end is supplied by the germline J gene. The chain couples TRBV7-7 to TRBJ2-3, with D maybe TRBD2 (7 bases). Germline lookup yields CDR1 SSHAT and CDR2 FNYEAQ (reference sequence). This CDR3 comprises 16 residues. CDR3 amino acids: CASSLGVGGQSETQYF. The DNA read from the CDR3 is TGTGCTAGCAGCTTAGGAGTGGGGGGGCAGAGCGAGACG.

Worth noting for this clone: Read data end 3 residues before the CDR3 end; the end is taken from the germline J gene. The chain employs TRBV11-2 and TRBJ1-1; no clear D gene. With 5 bases removed from V and 0 bases from J, the gap between germline ends came to 7 bases. This CDR3 contains 13 residues. CDR1 is SGHAT, CDR2 FQNNGV, per germline. The CDR3 loop is CASSPGLNTEAFF. CDR3 bases read: TGTGCCAGCAGCCCAGGCCTGAACACTGAA.

In the case of this clone: The read halts 3 residues ahead of the CDR3 end, with the missing end drawn from the germline J gene. The genes are TRBV5-1 and TRBJ2-7; TRBD2 aligns across 10 bases. Germline CDR1 SGHRS, CDR2 YFSETQ. This CDR3 contains 15 residues. The trim removed 0 bases at V and 4 bases at J, leaving 4 bases unmatched. The CDR3 loop reads CASSLVTSGLYEQYF. The CDR3 DNA, read in part, is TGCGCCAGCAGCTTGGTGACTAGCGGGCTATACGAG.

Concerning this clone: The read is 3 residues too short to cover the CDR3 end, so that end is filled in from the germline J gene. This sequence joins TRBV5-6 and TRBJ1-1, with 7 bases lining up with TRBD1. Germline CDR1 reads SGHDT; CDR2 reads YYEEEE. This CDR3 comprises 15 residues. Here the CDR3 reads CASSSTTGRREKAFF. CDR3 DNA (partial): TGTGCCAGCAGCTCTACGACAGGGAGGAGGGAAAAA.

Turning to this clone: The read stops 3 residues short of the end of the CDR3; the missing end is completed from the germline J gene. This sequence joins TRBV28 and TRBJ2-7; D perhaps matches TRBD2 (6 bases). The CDR3 runs to 11 residues. The germline gives CDR1 MDHEN, CDR2 SYDVKM. The ends were cut back, 8 bases at V and 5 bases at J, with 10 bases in the middle. The covered CDR3 bases are TGTGCCAGCGGGGGGAATCACGAG. Residues: CASGGNHE. The entire CDR3 is CASGGNHEQYF.

Worth noting for this clone: The read ends 3 residues early relative to the CDR3; the germline J gene fills the gap. The rearrangement links TRBV7-2 to TRBJ1-6; 7 bases are a match to TRBD1. V was clipped by 4 bases and J by 10 bases; unmatched bases: 7. The germline V gene encodes CDR1 SGHTA and CDR2 FQGNSA. The CDR3 length is 14 residues. The CDR3 bases that were read are TGTGCCAGCAGCTGGAGTACAGGGGAATCACCC. It is translated as CASSWSTGESP. The whole CDR3 region reads CASSWSTGESPLHF.

Notes on this clone: The read terminates 3 residues ahead of where the CDR3 ends, so the germline J gene completes it. The J gene is TRBJ2-2, the V gene TRBV30, with TRBD2 identical over 10 bases. CDR3 length: 15 amino acids. Germline V CDR1 and CDR2: GTSNPN, SVGIG (reference sequence). Losses at the gene ends were 7 bases for V and 7 bases for J; bases not matched to a gene: 12. Partial CDR3 DNA: TGTGCCTTTAAAAGCGGGAGGGCCTCCGGCGGGGAG. It is translated as CAFKSGRASGGE. The whole CDR3 protein is CAFKSGRASGGELFF. The variable domain in full, with the rest retrieved from reference TRBV30 and TRBJ2-2, is SQTIHQWPATLVQPVGSPLSLECTVEGTSNPNLYWYRQAAGRGLQLLFYSVGIGQISSEVPQNLSASRPQDRQFILSSKKLLLSDSGFYLCAFKSGRASGGELFFGEGSRLTVL.

In regard to this clone: The read finishes 3 residues shy of the CDR3 end, and the germline J gene is used to complete it. The rearrangement joins TRBV29-1 to TRBJ2-2; maybe TRBD1 (6 bases). Per germline, CDR1 SQVTM and CDR2 ANQGSEA. The CDR3 covers 13 residues. The CDR3 loop reads CSGSGVGGEKLFF. CDR3 DNA, as far as it was read: TGCAGCGGATCAGGGGTCGGCGGTGAAAAG.

With respect to this clone: The read gets to within 3 residues of the CDR3 end, and the germline J gene fills in the rest. V usage is TRBV10-3 and J usage is TRBJ1-4; 7 bases map to TRBD1. V lost 3 bases, J lost 4 bases, and 5 bases stayed unmatched. This CDR3 has 15 residues. CDR1 and CDR2 from the germline V gene are ENHRY and SYGVKD. CDR3 residues: CAISERDSHNEKLFF. Partial CDR3 DNA: TGTGCCATCAGTGAACGGGACAGCCATAATGAAAAA.

The part of the CDR3 DNA that was read is TGCGCCAGCAGCCCGGCGGGGGGGGACACCGGGGAG. Translating gives CASSPAGGDTGE. The full CDR3 is CASSPAGGDTGELFF. This chain connects TRBV5-1 to TRBJ2-2, with 9 bases fitting TRBD2. With the read ending 3 residues before the CDR3 end, the germline J gene is used to fill in that end. V trimming: 4 bases; J trimming: 3 bases; junction bases outside the gene matches: 4. The CDR3 has 15 residues. Germline CDR1 reads SGHRS; CDR2 reads YFSETQ.

Comments on this clone: The read terminates 3 residues ahead of where the CDR3 ends, so the germline J gene completes it. This chain uses TRBV5-1 with TRBJ2-2, with D possibly TRBD1 on 6 matching bases. Germline V gene data show CDR1 as SGHRS and CDR2 as YFSETQ. Trimming shortened V by 5 bases and J by 1 base, and 15 bases separated the two germline ends. CDR3 length equals 16 residues. This chain's CDR3 is CASSLQGSKNTGELFF. The CDR3 DNA, read in part, is TGCGCCAGCAGTTTACAGGGAAGTAAGAACACCGGGGAG.

Notes on this clone: Read sequence stops 3 residues before the CDR3 end, and the germline J gene provides the missing end. V gene TRBV30 combines with J gene TRBJ2-7; 13 bases map to TRBD2. Germline loops: CDR1 GTSNPN, CDR2 SVGIG (reference sequence). The CDR3 sequence is 17 residues long. V lost 5 bases, J lost 0 bases, and 10 bases stayed unmatched. CDR3: CAWGPGLAGRISYEQYF. The sequenced part of the CDR3 DNA is TGTGCCTGGGGGCCGGGACTAGCGGGACGGATCTCCTACGAG.

Comment on this clone: The read finishes 3 residues shy of the CDR3 end, and the germline J gene is used to complete it. This chain joins TRBV18 and TRBJ2-3, with a weak D call TRBD1 (6 bases). Germline V gives CDR1 KGHSH, CDR2 LQKENI. This CDR3 has 13 amino acids. CDR3 bases read: TGTGCCAGCTCCCCCAGGGGTACCGAGACG. It translates to CASSPRGTET. The whole CDR3 protein is CASSPRGTETQYF.

With regard to this clone: The read halts 3 residues ahead of the CDR3 end, with the missing end drawn from the germline J gene. The V and J genes are TRBV18 and TRBJ2-7; D might be TRBD1 (6 bases). Trimming took 2 bases from V and 2 from J, leaving 13 bases between them. Germline CDR1 KGHSH, CDR2 LQKENI. The CDR3 spans 15 residues. The sequenced part of the CDR3 DNA is TGTGCCAGCTCACCAGAACTCGCAGGGGCCTACGAG. The encoded protein is CASSPELAGAYE. The entire CDR3 reads CASSPELAGAYEQYF. Complete variable domain (other parts from reference TRBV18 and TRBJ2-7): NAGVMQNPRHLVRRRGQEARLRCSPMKGHSHVYWYRQLPEEGLKFMVYLQKENIIDESGMPKERFSAEFPKEGPSILRIQQVVRGDSAAYFCASSPELAGAYEQYFGPGTRLTVT.

Notes on this clone: The CDR3 end is not reached by the read, which stops 3 residues before it; the germline J gene fills it in. This chain uses TRBV4-1 with TRBJ2-7; 9 positions match TRBD2. V lost 5 bases, J lost 6 bases, and 5 bases stayed unmatched. The CDR3 sequence is 13 residues long. Germline V CDR1 and CDR2: MGHRA, YSYEKL. CDR3 protein: CASSGGGVSEQYF. CDR3 DNA, as far as it was read: TGCGCCAGCAGCGGCGGGGGGGTAAGCGAG.

The CDR3 region is CASSLSFSSSGGTYEQYF. The sequenced CDR3 bases are TGTGCCAGCAGCTTAAGTTTCTCCTCAAGCGGGGGAACCTACGAG. The rearrangement uses TRBV7-6 and TRBJ2-7, with TRBD2 identical over 8 bases. The read ends 3 residues early relative to the CDR3; the germline J gene fills the gap. The germline V gene has CDR1 SGHVS and CDR2 FNYEAQ. V gave up 2 bases and J gave up 2 bases; unmatched junction bases: 14. This CDR3 has 18 amino acids.

As concerns this clone: The CDR3 end is not reached by the read, which stops 3 residues before it; the germline J gene fills it in. The sample has other DNA sequences that encode this CDR3 too. The chain uses TRBV20-1 and TRBJ1-5; D possibly corresponds to TRBD1 (5 bases). This CDR3 has 13 amino acids. Germline V gene data show CDR1 as DFQATT and CDR2 as SNEGSKA (reference sequence). Trimming shortened V by 0 bases and J by 3 bases, and 6 bases separated the two germline ends. The CDR3 is CSARDRANQPQHF. CDR3 DNA, as far as it was read: TGCAGTGCTAGAGACAGGGCCAATCAGCCC.

To note about this clone: The read terminates 3 residues before the CDR3 end, so the remaining end is supplied by the germline J gene. The J gene is TRBJ2-7, the V gene TRBV20-1; no clear D. Trimming shortened V by 0 bases and J by 0 bases, and 15 bases separated the two germline ends. Germline CDR1 DFQATT, CDR2 SNEGSKA (reference sequence). The CDR3 runs to 16 residues. The CDR3 sequence: CSARDMRQENSYEQYF. The sequenced part of the CDR3 DNA is TGCAGTGCTAGAGATATGAGGCAGGAGAACTCCTACGAG.

A remark on this clone: Germline and junction disagree at one end, which may indicate a read error. Read coverage stops 3 residues before the CDR3 terminus; the germline J gene supplies the remainder. The V gene is TRBV12-3 or TRBV12-4, the J gene TRBJ1-5, with 7 bases matching TRBD1. The CDR3 loop spans 14 amino acids. Incomplete CDR3 DNA: TGTGCCAGCAGTTTAAACAGGGGCAAGCAGCCC. Protein product: CASSLNRGKQP. The whole CDR3 protein reads CASSLNRGKQPQHF.

Comments on this clone: The read comes to an end 3 residues before the CDR3 does, leaving the germline J gene to fill in the end. The chain recombines TRBV29-1 with TRBJ1-4, with 7 bases that match TRBD1. CDR3 length equals 14 residues. Germline assignment: CDR1 SQVTM and CDR2 ANQGSEA. V was pared by 8 bases and J by 5 bases, with 11 bases of the junction left unmatched. Partial CDR3 DNA: TGCAGCTTCCAATCCGGGACAGCAAATGAAAAA. Amino acid sequence: CSFQSGTANEK. Given in full, the CDR3 is CSFQSGTANEKLFF. Full variable domain (missing parts from reference TRBV29-1 and TRBJ1-4): SAVISQKPSRDICQRGTSLTIQCQVDSQVTMMFWYRQQPGQSLTLIATANQGSEATYESGFVIDKFPISRPNLTFSTLTVSNMSPEDSSIYLCSFQSGTANEKLFFGSGTQLSVL.

On this clone: The missing CDR3 end, 3 residues past where the read stops, is filled in from the germline J gene. This chain joins TRBV6-4 and TRBJ1-1; D not certain. The CDR3 extends over 11 amino acids. Germline CDR1 and CDR2: MRHNA and SNTAGT. Partial CDR3 DNA: TGTGCCAGCAGTGAACCCAGAGGA. Translation gives CASSEPRG. The complete CDR3 reads CASSEPRGAFF.